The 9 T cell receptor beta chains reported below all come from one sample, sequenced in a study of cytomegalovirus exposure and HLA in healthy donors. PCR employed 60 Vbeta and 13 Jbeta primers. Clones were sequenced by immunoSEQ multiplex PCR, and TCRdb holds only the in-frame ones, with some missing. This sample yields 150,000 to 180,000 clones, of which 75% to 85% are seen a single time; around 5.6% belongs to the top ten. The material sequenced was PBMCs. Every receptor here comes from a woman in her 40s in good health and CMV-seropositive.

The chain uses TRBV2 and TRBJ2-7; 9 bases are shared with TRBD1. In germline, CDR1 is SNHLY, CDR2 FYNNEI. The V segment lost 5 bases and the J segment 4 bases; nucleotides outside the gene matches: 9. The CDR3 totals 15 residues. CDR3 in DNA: TGTGCCAGCAGTTACTGGACAGGGGCGGAGTACGAGCAGTACTTC. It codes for CASSYWTGAEYEQYF.

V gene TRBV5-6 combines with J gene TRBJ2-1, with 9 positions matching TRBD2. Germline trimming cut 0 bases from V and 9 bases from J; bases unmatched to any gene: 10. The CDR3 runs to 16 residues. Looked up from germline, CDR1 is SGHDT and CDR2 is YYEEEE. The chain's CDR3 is CASSLALAGVFSEQFF. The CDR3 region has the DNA TGTGCCAGCAGCTTGGCCTTAGCGGGAGTTTTCAGTGAGCAGTTCTTC.

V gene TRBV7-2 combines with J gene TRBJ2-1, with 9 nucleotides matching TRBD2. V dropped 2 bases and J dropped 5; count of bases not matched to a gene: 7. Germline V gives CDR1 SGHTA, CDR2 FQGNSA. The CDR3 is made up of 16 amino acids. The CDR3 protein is CASSLMSGRTNNEQFF. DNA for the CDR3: TGTGCCAGCAGCTTAATGAGCGGGAGGACAAACAATGAGCAGTTCTTC.

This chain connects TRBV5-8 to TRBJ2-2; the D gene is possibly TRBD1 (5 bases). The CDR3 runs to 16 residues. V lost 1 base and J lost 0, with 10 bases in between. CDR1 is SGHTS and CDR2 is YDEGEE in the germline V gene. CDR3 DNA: TGTGCCAGCAGCTTGCAGGGCGGAGCGAACACCGGGGAGCTGTTTTTT. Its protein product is CASSLQGGANTGELFF.

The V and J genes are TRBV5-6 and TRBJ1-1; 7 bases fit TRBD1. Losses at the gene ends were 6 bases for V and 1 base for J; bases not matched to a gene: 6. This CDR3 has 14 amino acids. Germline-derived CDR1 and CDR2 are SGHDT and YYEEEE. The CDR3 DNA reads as TGTGCCAGCAATACGGACAGGAAGAACACTGAAGCTTTCTTT. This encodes CASNTDRKNTEAFF.

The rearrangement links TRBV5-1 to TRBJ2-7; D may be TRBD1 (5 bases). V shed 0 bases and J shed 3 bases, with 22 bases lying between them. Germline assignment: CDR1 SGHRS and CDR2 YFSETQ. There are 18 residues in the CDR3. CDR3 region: CASSLASDRRPNYYEQYF. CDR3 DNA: TGCGCCAGCAGCTTGGCCAGCGACAGACGACCCAATTACTACGAGCAGTACTTC.

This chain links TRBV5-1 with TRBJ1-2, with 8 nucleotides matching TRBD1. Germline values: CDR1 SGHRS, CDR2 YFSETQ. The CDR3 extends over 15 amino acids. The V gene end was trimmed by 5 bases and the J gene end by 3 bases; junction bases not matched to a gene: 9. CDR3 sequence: CASRPRLTGDYGYTF. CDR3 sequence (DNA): TGCGCCAGCAGACCACGCCTGACAGGGGACTATGGCTACACCTTC.

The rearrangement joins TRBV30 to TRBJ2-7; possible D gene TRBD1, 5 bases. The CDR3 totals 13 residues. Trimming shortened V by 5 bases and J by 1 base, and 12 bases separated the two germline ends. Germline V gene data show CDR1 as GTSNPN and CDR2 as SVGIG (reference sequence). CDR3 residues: CAWSEGASYEQYF. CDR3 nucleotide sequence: TGTGCCTGGTCCGAAGGGGCTTCCTACGAGCAGTACTTC. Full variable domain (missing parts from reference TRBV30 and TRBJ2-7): SQTIHQWPATLVQPVGSPLSLECTVEGTSNPNLYWYRQAAGRGLQLLFYSVGIGQISSEVPQNLSASRPQDRQFILSSKKLLLSDSGFYLCAWSEGASYEQYFGPGTRLTVT.

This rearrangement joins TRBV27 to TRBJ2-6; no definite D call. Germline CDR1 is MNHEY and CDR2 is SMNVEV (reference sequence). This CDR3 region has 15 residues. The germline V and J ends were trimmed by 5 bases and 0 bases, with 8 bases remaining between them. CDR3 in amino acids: CASSVFLSGANVLTF. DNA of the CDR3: TGTGCCAGCAGTGTCTTCCTCTCTGGGGCCAACGTCCTGACTTTC.